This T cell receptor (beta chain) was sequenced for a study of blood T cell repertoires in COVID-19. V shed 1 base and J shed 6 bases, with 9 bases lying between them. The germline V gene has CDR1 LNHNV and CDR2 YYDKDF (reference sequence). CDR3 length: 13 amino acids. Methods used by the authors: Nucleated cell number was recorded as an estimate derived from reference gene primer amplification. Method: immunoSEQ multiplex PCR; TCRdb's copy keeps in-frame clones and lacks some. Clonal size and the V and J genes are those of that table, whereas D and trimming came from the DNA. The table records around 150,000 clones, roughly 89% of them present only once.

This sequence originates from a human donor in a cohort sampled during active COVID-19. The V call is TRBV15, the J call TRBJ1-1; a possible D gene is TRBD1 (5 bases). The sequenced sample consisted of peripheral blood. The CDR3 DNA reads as TGTGCCACCAGCAGAGGCCCAGGGCCTGAAGCTTTCTTT. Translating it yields CATSRGPGPEAFF.